This T cell receptor (beta chain) was sequenced in a study of CD8 T cells in ankylosing spondylitis. Study results and caveats: Disease-associated clones were CD8+ and fairly uncommon in peripheral blood.

Quantitative 5'-RACE was performed with molecular barcodes, and it yielded the TCR beta libraries. TCRdb re-called the 5' RACE reads with MiXCR, one entry per CDR3 protein. The sample has more than 250,000 distinct CDR3 sequences, approximately 10% seen once. The CDR3 loop spans 14 amino acids. Germline lookup yields CDR1 SEHNR and CDR2 FQNEAQ (reference sequence). About this clonotype itself: The antigen remains unidentified. One base away lies a much larger clone, so this may be a sequencing read error.

This chain connects TRBV7-9 to TRBJ1-2, with D possibly TRBD1 on 6 matching bases. This TCR derives from a female donor with ankylosing spondylitis or in good health (not recorded which). Input material: blood, either unsorted or a sorted T cell fraction (not recorded which). CDR3 nucleotides: TGTGCCTGCAGACGAGACAGGTCGAGCTATGGCTACACCTTC. Residues: CACRRDRSSYGYTF.